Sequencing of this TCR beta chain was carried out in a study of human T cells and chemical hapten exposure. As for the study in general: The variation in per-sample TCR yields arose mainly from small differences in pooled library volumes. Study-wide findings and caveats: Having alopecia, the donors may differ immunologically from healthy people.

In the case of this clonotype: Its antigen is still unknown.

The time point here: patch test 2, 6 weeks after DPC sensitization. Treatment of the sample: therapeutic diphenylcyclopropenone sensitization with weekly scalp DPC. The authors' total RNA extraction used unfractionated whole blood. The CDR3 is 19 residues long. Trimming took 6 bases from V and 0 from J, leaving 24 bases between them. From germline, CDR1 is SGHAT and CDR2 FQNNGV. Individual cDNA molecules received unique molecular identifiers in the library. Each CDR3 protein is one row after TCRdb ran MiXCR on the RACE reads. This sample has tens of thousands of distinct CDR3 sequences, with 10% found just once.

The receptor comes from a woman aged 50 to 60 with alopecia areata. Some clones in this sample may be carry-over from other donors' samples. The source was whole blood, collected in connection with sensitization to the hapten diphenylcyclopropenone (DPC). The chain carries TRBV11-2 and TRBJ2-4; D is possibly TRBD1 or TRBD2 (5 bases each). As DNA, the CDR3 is TGTGCCAGCAGAAACAAATTACGGGGCGGTCCCTTAGCCAAAAACATTCAGTACTTC. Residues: CASRNKLRGGPLAKNIQYF.